Many counts were recorded for the clone carrying this T cell receptor beta chain. Its antigen remains unknown. The data were taken from a study of breast tumors, draining lymph nodes, adjacent tissues. TCRdb re-called the multiplex PCR reads with MiXCR, one entry per CDR3 protein. The profile shows around 25,000 distinct CDR3 sequences, approximately 23% of them singletons. Study-level points and caveats: Luminal-like breast cancer showed significantly greater tumor-nontumor repertoire similarity than basal-like breast cancer did. Data fit most tumor T cells coming from lymph node, expanding in tumor. Tumor T cell lymph node origin was a supported hypothesis, not proven. Tumor repertoires ranked between lymph nodes and nontumor tissue in diversity, with V and J gene preferences.

V lost 5 bases and J lost 0, with 8 bases in between. Germline CDR1 is MNHNS and CDR2 is SASEGT. The CDR3 runs 14 residues. Sequenced material: breast tumor tissue. The V gene is TRBV6-1, the J gene TRBJ1-3; D is ambiguous. The TCR comes from a female donor with breast cancer. Some clones in this sample may be carry-over from other donors' samples. The CDR3, as DNA: TGTGCCAGCAGTCAGACGTACTCTGGAAACACCATATATTTT. Protein sequence: CASSQTYSGNTIYF.